This TCR beta chain originates from a study of T cells in Graves' hyperthyroidism and ophthalmopathy. For the study at large: Any treatment followed the collection of peripheral blood at initial diagnosis.

Looked up from germline, CDR1 is MGHRA and CDR2 is YSYEKL. The CDR3 covers 19 residues. The V end was cut by 0 bases, the J end by 5 bases, with 23 bases between. Using RNA transcripts as the source, TCR beta CDR3 regions were amplified. The TCR CDR3 first-round RT-PCR relied on the HTBI primer set. TCRdb redid the calling of the multiplex PCR reads with MiXCR, one entry per CDR3 protein. This repertoire shows 350,000 or so distinct CDR3 sequences, approximately 18% found once; its top ten account for 34%. The sample consisted of blood. The source of this sequence is a woman in her thirties with Graves' hyperthyroidism that later progressed to Graves' ophthalmopathy. V and J are TRBV4-1 and TRBJ2-1; D not certain. CDR3 region: CASSQDPRPLISVHNEQFF. CDR3 bases: TGCGCCAGCAGCCAAGATCCCCGTCCCTTAATTTCCGTGCACAATGAGCAGTTCTTC.